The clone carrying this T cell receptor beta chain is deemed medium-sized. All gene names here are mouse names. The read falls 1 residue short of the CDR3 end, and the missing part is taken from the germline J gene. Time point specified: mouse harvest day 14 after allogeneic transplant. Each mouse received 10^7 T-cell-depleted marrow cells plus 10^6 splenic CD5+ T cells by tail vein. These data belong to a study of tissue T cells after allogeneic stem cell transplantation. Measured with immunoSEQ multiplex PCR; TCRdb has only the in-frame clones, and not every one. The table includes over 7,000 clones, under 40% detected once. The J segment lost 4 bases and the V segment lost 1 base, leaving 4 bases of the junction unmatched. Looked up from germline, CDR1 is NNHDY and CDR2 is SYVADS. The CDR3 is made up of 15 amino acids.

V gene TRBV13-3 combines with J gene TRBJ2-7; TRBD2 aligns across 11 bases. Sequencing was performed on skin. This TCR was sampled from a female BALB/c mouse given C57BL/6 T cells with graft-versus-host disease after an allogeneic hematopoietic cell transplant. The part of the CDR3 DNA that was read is TGTGCCAGCAGTGATCCCGGACTGGGGGGTTATGAACAGTAC. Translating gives CASSDPGLGGYEQY. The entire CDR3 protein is CASSDPGLGGYEQYF.